The entry that follows covers one T cell receptor beta chain sequence. Its specificity is unknown. Generated by immunoSEQ multiplex PCR, the TCRdb table keeps only in-frame clones and is missing some. Of 100,000 to 150,000 clones in the sample, 84% were seen once. This sample is drawn from a study of identifying expanded T cells in peripheral blood. Per the germline V gene, CDR1 is SGHKS and CDR2 is YYEKEE (reference sequence). The CDR3 covers 13 residues. V was clipped by 1 base and J by 4 bases, with 8 bases between them. Study results and limitations: Technical replicates showed about 1.2 changed clones; two weeks roughly 16; four weeks 19. Variance in clone template counts between approximately two-week samples significantly increased with total template count across all healthy donors.

During the collection period, no donor immune events like infections were recorded. This chain uses TRBV5-5 with TRBJ2-5; D may be TRBD2 (5 bases). This receptor was taken from a person aged 18 to 70 in good health. The sequencing sample was made of blood. The CDR3 sequence: CASSLTGGETQYF. The CDR3 nucleotides read TGTGCCAGCAGCTTGACCGGAGGAGAGACCCAGTACTTC.